This is a list of T cell receptor beta chains from one sample in a study of blood T cells in healthy people across ages. From the 5' RACE reads, TCRdb called clonotypes with MiXCR, one entry per CDR3 protein. The sample lists 1.5 million to 2 million distinct CDR3 sequences, just under 50% occurring once. The sequenced sample consisted of blood. All receptors come from a woman in her 40s in good health. CDR3s include the opening cysteine and the closing phenylalanine or tryptophan. A D gene is named only where the DNA matches it firmly. The size field is filled for only some rows; it gives once, few, many or a size class.

clone_size d_call j_call v_call cdr3_nt cdr3_aa
- TRBD2 TRBJ2-1 TRBV20-1 TGCAGTGCTGGGCGGGGGGGTAGGAATGAGCAGTTCTTC CSAGRGGRNEQFF
- - TRBJ2-1 TRBV12-3/TRBV12-4 TGTGCCAGCAGTTTAGGGGGGGCCAACACTGAGCAGTTCTTC CASSLGGANTEQFF
- - TRBJ1-5 TRBV10-3 TGTGCCATCAGTGAGTCGATGAGATTAGGCAGCAATCAGCCCCAGCATTTT CAISESMRLGSNQPQHF
- TRBD1 TRBJ1-6 TRBV6-2/TRBV6-3 TGTGCCAGCAGTTCCCCCCCAGGGGGCGATTCACCCCTCCACTTT CASSSPPGGDSPLHF
- - TRBJ2-5 TRBV5-6 TGTGCCAGCAGCTTGCAACTCGAGGGGACCCAGTACTTC CASSLQLEGTQYF
- TRBD1 TRBJ2-1 TRBV6-6 TGTGCCGGCAGTTACGACAGGGTCAATGAGCAGTTCTTC CAGSYDRVNEQFF
few TRBD2 TRBJ2-1 TRBV12-3/TRBV12-4 TGTGCCAGCAGACTCGGACTAGCGGGGGGGCGTGAGCAGTTCTTC CASRLGLAGGREQFF
- - TRBJ2-7 TRBV29-1 TGCAGCGTTGGGGGTTTGGGACAAACCTACGAGCAGTACTTC CSVGGLGQTYEQYF
few - TRBJ1-4 TRBV6-2/TRBV6-3 TGTGCCAGCAGTTACTCGACTCGGGTTTATGAAAAACTGTTTTTT CASSYSTRVYEKLFF
- - TRBJ1-5 TRBV6-2/TRBV6-3 TGTGCCAGCAGTACCCGTCGAGACAATCAGCCCCAGCATTTT CASSTRRDNQPQHF
few - TRBJ2-1 TRBV7-9 TGTGCCAGCAGCCTCACACCTCTAGCCGTCACCTACAATGAGCAGTTCTTC CASSLTPLAVTYNEQFF
- - TRBJ2-5 TRBV20-1 TGCAGTGCTAGACCAGCACGGGGGCCGTATAATGAGCAGTACTTC CSARPARGPYNEQYF
- - TRBJ1-2 TRBV12-3/TRBV12-4 TGTGCCAGCAGTTTAGGGCCGGGATCGCGCTCGAGTGGCTACACCTTC CASSLGPGSRSSGYTF
- TRBD1 TRBJ1-1 TRBV7-8 TGTGCCAGCAGCACCAACAGGGGGGCGAACACTGAAGCTTTCTTT CASSTNRGANTEAFF
- TRBD1 TRBJ1-2 TRBV27 TGTGCCAGCAGTTCCCGACGACAGGGAAATAACTATGGCTACACCTTC CASSSRRQGNNYGYTF
- - TRBJ2-5 TRBV7-2 TGTGCCAGCAGCTTAGTGCGGGCAGCTCAAGAGACCCAGTACTTC CASSLVRAAQETQYF
- - TRBJ2-1 TRBV5-1 TGCGCCAGCACGGGGACCGGAAGCTCCTACAATGAGCAGTTCTTC CASTGTGSSYNEQFF
once - TRBJ1-6 TRBV5-1 TGCGCCGGCAGCTTGGATGGGGGCGGTAGGACTTCACCCCTCCACTTT CAGSLDGGGRTSPLHF
- TRBD1 TRBJ1-2 TRBV4-3 TGCGCCAGCAGCCAAGACGAGAGACAGGGGGCATTCTATGGCTACACCTTC CASSQDERQGAFYGYTF
few TRBD2 TRBJ2-1 TRBV4-1 TGCGCCAGCAGCCAGGGAGCGGGGGGCCACAATGAGCAGTTCTTC CASSQGAGGHNEQFF
few - TRBJ2-7 TRBV4-3 TGCGCCAGCAGCCAGACTCTCGGTGACAGTTTCTACGAGCAGTACTTC CASSQTLGDSFYEQYF
few - TRBJ2-3 TRBV11-2 TGTGCCAGCAGTCCAACAGTCGGCGACACAGATACGCAGTATTTT CASSPTVGDTDTQYF